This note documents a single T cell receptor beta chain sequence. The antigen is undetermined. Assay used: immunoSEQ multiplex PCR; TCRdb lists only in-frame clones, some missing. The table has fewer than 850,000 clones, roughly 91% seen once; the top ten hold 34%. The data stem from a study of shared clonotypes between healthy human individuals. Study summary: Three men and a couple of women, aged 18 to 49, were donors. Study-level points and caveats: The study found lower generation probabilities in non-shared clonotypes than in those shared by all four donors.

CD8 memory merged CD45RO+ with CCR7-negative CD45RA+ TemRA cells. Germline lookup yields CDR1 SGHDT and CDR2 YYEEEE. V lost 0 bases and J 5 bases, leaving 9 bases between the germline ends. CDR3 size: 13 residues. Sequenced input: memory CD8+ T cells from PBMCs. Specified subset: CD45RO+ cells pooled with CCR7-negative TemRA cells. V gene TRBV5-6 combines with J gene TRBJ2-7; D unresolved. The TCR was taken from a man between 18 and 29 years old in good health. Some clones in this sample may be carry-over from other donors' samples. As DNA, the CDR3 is TGTGCCAGCAGCTTGGGGTACCGGGACGAGCAGTACTTC. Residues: CASSLGYRDEQYF.